This TCR beta chain was observed in a study of blood T cell repertoires in COVID-19. Study-wide background: Sites in the United States, Italy and Spain provided acute and convalescent COVID-19 samples. T cells, B-cell-depleted T cells, or PBMCs provided the cDNA or gDNA that served as material.

Per the original data handling: Reference gene primers were amplified, and this amplification served to estimate nucleated cell counts. Sequencing used immunoSEQ multiplex PCR; TCRdb keeps in-frame clones, though not all of them. V, J and clone size derive from that table, while D and trimming were established from the DNA sequence. The sample has 85,000 to 100,000 clones; 86% are singletons. Germline CDR1 and CDR2: KGHSH and LQKENI. CDR3 size: 17 residues. J lost 4 bases, V lost 0 bases, and 8 bases had no gene match. This clone was found a few times. The sample taken for sequencing was peripheral blood. The rearrangement links TRBV18 to TRBJ2-2; 7 bases are a match to TRBD1. The clonotype comes from a man aged 60 to 75 with acute or convalescent COVID-19. The DNA for the CDR3 is TGTGCCAGCTCACCACCATTGACAGGGAGTGGCACCGGGGAGCTGTTTTTT. Translation: CASSPPLTGSGTGELFF.